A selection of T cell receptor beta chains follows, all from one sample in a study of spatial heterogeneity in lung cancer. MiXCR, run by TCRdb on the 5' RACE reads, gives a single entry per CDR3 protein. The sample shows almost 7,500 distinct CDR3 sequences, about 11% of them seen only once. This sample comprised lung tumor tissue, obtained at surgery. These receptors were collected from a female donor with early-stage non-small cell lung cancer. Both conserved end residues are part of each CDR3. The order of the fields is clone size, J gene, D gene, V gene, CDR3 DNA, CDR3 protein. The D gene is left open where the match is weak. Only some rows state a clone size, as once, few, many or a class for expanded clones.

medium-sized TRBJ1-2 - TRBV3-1 TGTGCCAGCAGCCTGGGAGGAAAGGGCGGCTACACCTTC CASSLGGKGGYTF
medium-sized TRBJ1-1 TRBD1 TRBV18 TGTGCCAGCTCACCCGACAGGGAGGTTGAAGCTTTCTTT CASSPDREVEAFF
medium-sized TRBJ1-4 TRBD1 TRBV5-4 TGTGCCAGCAGCGAATCCGGGACAGGGTATGAAAAACTGTTTTTT CASSESGTGYEKLFF
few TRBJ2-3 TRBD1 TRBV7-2 TGTGCCAGCAGCTCGTTAGACAGGGGGCTGAGCACAGATACGCAGTATTTT CASSSLDRGLSTDTQYF
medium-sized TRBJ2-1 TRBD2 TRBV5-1 TGCGCCAGCAGCACCGGACTAGCGGGGGCCTCCTACAATGAGCAGTTCTTC CASSTGLAGASYNEQFF
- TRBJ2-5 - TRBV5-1 TGCGCCAGCAGCACCTCGGTGGAAGAGACCCAGTACTTC CASSTSVEETQYF
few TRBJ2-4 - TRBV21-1 TGTGCCATCCCTTTTGGCTCCCTAGCCAAAAACATTCAGTACTTC CAIPFGSLAKNIQYF
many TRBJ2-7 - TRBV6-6 TGTGCCAGCAGACCTCCCGGGAAAACCTACGAGCAGTACTTC CASRPPGKTYEQYF
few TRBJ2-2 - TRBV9 TGTGCCAGCACCACAGGAACTAGTAACACCGGGGAGCTGTTTTTT CASTTGTSNTGELFF
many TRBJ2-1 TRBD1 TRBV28 TGTGCCAGCACCCTAGGTGGGACAGGGTGGAATGAGCAGTTCTTC CASTLGGTGWNEQFF
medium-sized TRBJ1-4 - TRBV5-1 TGCGCCAGCAGAACGGGTTCAACTAATGAAAAACTGTTTTTT CASRTGSTNEKLFF
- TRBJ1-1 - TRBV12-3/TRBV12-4 TGTGCCAGCAGCCTTGGTCTCGGCGAACCGGAATCCGAAGCTTTCTTT CASSLGLGEPESEAFF
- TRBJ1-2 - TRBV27 TGTGCCAGCAGTTCGGCGGGATGGGATGGCTACACCTTC CASSSAGWDGYTF
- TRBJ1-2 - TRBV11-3 TGTGCCAGCAGCCTGGCAGGGGAAGTGGGGTTTTATGGCTACACCTTC CASSLAGEVGFYGYTF
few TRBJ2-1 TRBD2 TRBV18 TGTGCCAGCTCCCCCCGGGGGGGGAGCTCCTACAATGAGCAGTTCTTC CASSPRGGSSYNEQFF
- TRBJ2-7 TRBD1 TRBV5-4 TGTGCCAGCAGCTTGGGACAGGGGGTTGCCGAGCAGTACTTC CASSLGQGVAEQYF
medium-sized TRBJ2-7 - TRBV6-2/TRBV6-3 TGTGCCAGCAGTTACGGTGGGGTGCGACCTCCTTACCAGCAGTACTTC CASSYGGVRPPYQQYF
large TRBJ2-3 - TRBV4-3 TGCGCCAGCAGCCACTTCAGGGGAGATACGCAGTATTTT CASSHFRGDTQYF
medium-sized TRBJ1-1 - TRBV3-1 TGTGCCAGCAGCATACAGGGTTGGGCTTTCTTT CASSIQGWAFF
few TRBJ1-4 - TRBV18 TGTGCCAGCTCACCACCAGGGACTAATGAAAAACTGTTTTTT CASSPPGTNEKLFF
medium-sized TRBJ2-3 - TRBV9 TGTGCCAGCAGCGCCAGCCCTATTTCTGACTGGCCTAGCACAGATACGCAGTATTTT CASSASPISDWPSTDTQYF
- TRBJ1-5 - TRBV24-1 TGTGCCACCAGTGGGGGACTTAGCAATCAGCCCCAGCATTTT CATSGGLSNQPQHF
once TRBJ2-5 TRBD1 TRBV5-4 TGTGCCAGCAGCTTGGAACAGGGGCAAGAGACCCAGTACTTC CASSLEQGQETQYF
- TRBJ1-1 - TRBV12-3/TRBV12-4 TGTGCCAGCACCCTCGAGTGGCGGAAGAACACTGAAGCTTTCTTT CASTLEWRKNTEAFF
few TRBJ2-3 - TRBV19 TGTGCCAGTAGCATCGGGACCCTCACAGATACGCAGTATTTT CASSIGTLTDTQYF
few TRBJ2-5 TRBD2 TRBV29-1 TGCAGCGTTGGAGGGACTAGACAAGAGACCCAGTACTTC CSVGGTRQETQYF
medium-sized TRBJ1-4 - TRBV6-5 TGTGCCAGCCGACTCACCTCAAATGAAAAACTGTTTTTT CASRLTSNEKLFF
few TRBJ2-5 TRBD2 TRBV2 TGTGCCAGCGGCGGGACTAGCGGGGGCCTGTACCAAGAGACCCAGTACTTC CASGGTSGGLYQETQYF
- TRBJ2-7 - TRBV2 TGTGCCAGCGGGTGGGGCCCTATTAAAGATTCCTACGAGCAGTACTTC CASGWGPIKDSYEQYF
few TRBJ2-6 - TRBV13 TGTGCCAGCAGCCCCTGGACGAAGGGGGCCAACGTCCTGACTTTC CASSPWTKGANVLTF
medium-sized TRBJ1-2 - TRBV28 TGTGCCAGCAGTTTATCGGCATTAGGCTATGGCTACACCTTC CASSLSALGYGYTF
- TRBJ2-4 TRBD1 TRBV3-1 TGTGCCAGCAGCGACAGGGCGGGCAAAAACATTCAGTACTTC CASSDRAGKNIQYF
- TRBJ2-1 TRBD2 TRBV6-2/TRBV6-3 TGTGCCAGCAGTCCGACTAGCGCGAATGAGCAGTTCTTC CASSPTSANEQFF
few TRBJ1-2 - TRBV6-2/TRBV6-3 TGTGCCAGCAGTTACTCTTGGAGGGACTATGGCTACACCTTC CASSYSWRDYGYTF
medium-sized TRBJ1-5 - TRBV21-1 TGTGCCAGCAGCCCAAGGGATCTTAGCAATCAGCCCCAGCATTTT CASSPRDLSNQPQHF
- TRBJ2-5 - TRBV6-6 TGTGCCAGCAGTTACCGCCTCGCGGCAGAGACCCAGTACTTC CASSYRLAAETQYF
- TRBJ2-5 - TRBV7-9 TGTGCCAGCAGCCCCCCCAGGGAAGAGACCCAGTACTTC CASSPPREETQYF
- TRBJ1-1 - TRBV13 TGTGCCAGCAGCGATTCCCGCAAGAACACTGAAGCTTTCTTT CASSDSRKNTEAFF
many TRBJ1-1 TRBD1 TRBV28 TGTGCCAGCAGTTTTCCCGACAGGGGAAACACTGAAGCTTTCTTT CASSFPDRGNTEAFF
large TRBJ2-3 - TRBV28 TGTGCCAGCAGAAGGCAGGGCGCAGATACGCAGTATTTT CASRRQGADTQYF
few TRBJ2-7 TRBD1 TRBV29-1 TGCAGCGTTGAAGGGCAGGGGGCCGACTACGAGCAGTACTTC CSVEGQGADYEQYF
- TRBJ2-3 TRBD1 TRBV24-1 TGTGCCACCAGTGAGTTTACCGGGACAGGAGGTGCAGATACGCAGTATTTT CATSEFTGTGGADTQYF
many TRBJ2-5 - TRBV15 TGTGCCACCAGCCCCCGGGACCTACAAGAGACCCAGTACTTC CATSPRDLQETQYF
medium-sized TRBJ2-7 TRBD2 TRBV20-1 TGCAGTGCTAGTGATCTAGCGGGGGGGCCGTCTTCTCCCTACGAGCAGTACTTC CSASDLAGGPSSPYEQYF
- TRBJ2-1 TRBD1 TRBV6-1 TGTGCCAGCAGTGAGCAGACAGGGGTCTACAATGAGCAGTTCTTC CASSEQTGVYNEQFF
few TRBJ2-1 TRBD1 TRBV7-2 TGTGCCAGCAGCCCCCGACAGGGGACCTACAATGAGCAGTTCTTC CASSPRQGTYNEQFF
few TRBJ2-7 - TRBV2 TGTGCCAGCATGGACTACGAGCAGTACTTC CASMDYEQYF
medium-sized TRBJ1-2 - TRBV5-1 TGCGCCAGCAGCTTGGGGGGCGGAAACTATGGCTACACCTTC CASSLGGGNYGYTF
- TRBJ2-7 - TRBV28 TGTGCCAGCAGTTTAGTAGGGTCGAGTGACGAGCAGTACTTC CASSLVGSSDEQYF
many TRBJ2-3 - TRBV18 TGTGCCAGCTCACCAGGGGGCACAGATACGCAGTATTTT CASSPGGTDTQYF
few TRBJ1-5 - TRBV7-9 TGTGCCAGCAGCTTATGGTACCAGCCCCAGCATTTT CASSLWYQPQHF
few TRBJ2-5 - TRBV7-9 TGTGCCAGCTTGTTCGTAGGGTACCAAGAGACCCAGTACTTC CASLFVGYQETQYF
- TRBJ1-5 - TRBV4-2 TGTGCCAGCAGCCAAATTAGGGGATGGGGCAATCAGCCCCAGCATTTT CASSQIRGWGNQPQHF
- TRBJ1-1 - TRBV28 TGTGCCAGCAGTCGGGACCGATACACTGAAGCTTTCTTT CASSRDRYTEAFF
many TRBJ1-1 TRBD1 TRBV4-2 TGTGCCAGCAGCCAAGATCGACAGGGGGTCAAGAACACTGAAGCTTTCTTT CASSQDRQGVKNTEAFF
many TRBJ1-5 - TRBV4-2 TGTGCCAGCAGCCCGTCCGGCAGGGCGGGAAATCAGCCCCAGCATTTT CASSPSGRAGNQPQHF
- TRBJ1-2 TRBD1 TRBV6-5 TGTGCCAGCAGCGTGACAGGGGACTATGGCTACACCTTC CASSVTGDYGYTF
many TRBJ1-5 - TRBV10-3 TGTGCCATCAGTGAGTCCCAGGGAGGCAATCAGCCCCAGCATTTT CAISESQGGNQPQHF
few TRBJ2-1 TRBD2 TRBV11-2 TGTGCCAGCAGCTCCTTAGCGGGGGGGCCCTACAATGAGCAGTTCTTC CASSSLAGGPYNEQFF